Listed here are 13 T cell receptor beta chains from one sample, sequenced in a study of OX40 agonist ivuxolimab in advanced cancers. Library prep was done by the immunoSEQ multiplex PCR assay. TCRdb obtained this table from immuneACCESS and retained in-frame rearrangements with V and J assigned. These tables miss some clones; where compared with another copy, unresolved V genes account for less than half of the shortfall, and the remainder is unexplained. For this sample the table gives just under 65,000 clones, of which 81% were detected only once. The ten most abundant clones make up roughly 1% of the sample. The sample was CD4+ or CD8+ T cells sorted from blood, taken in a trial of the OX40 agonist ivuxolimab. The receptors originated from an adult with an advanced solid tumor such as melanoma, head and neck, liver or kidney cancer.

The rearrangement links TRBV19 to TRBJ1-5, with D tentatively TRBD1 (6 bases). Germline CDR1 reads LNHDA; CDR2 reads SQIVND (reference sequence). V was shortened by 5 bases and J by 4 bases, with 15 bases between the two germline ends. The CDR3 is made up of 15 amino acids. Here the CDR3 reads CASSDSRGGNQPQHF. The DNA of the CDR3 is TGTGCCAGTAGTGATAGCAGGGGTGGAAATCAGCCCCAGCATTTT. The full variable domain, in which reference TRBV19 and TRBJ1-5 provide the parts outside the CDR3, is DGGITQSPKYLFRKEGQNVTLSCEQNLNHDAMYWYRQDPGQGLRLIYYSQIVNDFQKGDIAEGYSVSREKKESFPLTVTSAQKNPTAFYLCASSDSRGGNQPQHFGDGTRLSIL.

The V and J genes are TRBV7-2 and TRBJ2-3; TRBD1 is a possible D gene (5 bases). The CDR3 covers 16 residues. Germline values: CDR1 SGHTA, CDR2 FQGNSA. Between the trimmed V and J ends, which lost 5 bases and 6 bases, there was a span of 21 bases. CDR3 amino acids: CASSRAGPLGRDTQYF. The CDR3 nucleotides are TGTGCCAGCAGCCGAGCAGGACCACTGGGGCGCGATACGCAGTATTTT.

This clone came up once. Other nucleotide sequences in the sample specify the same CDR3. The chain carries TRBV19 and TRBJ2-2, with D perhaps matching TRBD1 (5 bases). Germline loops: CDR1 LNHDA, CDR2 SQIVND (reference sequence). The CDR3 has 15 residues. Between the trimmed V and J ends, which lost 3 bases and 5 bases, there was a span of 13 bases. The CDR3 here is CASSIGQGRTGELFF. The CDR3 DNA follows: TGTGCCAGTAGTATCGGCCAGGGAAGGACCGGGGAGCTGTTTTTT.

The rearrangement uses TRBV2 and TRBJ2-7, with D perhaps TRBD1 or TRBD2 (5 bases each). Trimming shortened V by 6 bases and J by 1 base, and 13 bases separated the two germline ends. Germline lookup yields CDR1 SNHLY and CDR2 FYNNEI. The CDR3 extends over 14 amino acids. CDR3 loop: CASSPGRGSYEQYF. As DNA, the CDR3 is TGTGCCAGCAGCCCGGGACGAGGGTCCTACGAGCAGTACTTC.

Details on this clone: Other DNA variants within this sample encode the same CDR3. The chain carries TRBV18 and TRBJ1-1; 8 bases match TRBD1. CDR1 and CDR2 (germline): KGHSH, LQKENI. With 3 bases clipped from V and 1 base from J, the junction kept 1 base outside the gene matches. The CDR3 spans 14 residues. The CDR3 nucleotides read TGTGCCAGCTCACCCGGACAGGGGAACACTGAAGCTTTCTTT. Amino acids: CASSPGQGNTEAFF.

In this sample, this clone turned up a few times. The CDR3 DNA reads TGTGCCAGCAGCTTGGTAAACGCTAACTATGGCTACACCTTC. The encoded protein is CASSLVNANYGYTF. This chain connects TRBV5-6 to TRBJ1-2; D uncertain. The CDR3 sequence is 14 residues long. Germline values: CDR1 SGHDT, CDR2 YYEEEE. The V and J ends lost 0 bases and 0 bases respectively, with 6 bases between them.

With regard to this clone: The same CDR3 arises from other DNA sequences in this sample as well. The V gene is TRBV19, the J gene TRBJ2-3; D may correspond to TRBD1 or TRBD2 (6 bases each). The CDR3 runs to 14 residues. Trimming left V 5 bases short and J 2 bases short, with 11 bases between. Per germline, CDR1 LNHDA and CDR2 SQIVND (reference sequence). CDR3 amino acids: CASSVTGATDTQYF. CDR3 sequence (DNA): TGTGCCAGTAGTGTTACGGGGGCCACAGATACGCAGTATTTT. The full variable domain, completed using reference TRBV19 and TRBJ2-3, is DGGITQSPKYLFRKEGQNVTLSCEQNLNHDAMYWYRQDPGQGLRLIYYSQIVNDFQKGDIAEGYSVSREKKESFPLTVTSAQKNPTAFYLCASSVTGATDTQYFGPGTRLTVL.

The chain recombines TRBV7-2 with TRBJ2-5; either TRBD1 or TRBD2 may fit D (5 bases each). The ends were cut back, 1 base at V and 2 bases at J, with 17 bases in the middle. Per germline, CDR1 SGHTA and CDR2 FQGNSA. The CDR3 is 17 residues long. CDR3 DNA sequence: TGTGCCAGCAGCTTAGGTCCCAGGGCGGGCCTTCAAGAGACCCAGTACTTC. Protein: CASSLGPRAGLQETQYF.

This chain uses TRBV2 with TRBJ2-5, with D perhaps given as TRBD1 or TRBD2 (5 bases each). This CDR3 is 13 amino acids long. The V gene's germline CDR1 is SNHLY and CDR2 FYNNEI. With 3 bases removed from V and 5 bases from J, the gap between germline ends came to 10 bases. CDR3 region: CASSDWDEETQYF. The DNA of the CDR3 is TGTGCCAGCAGTGATTGGGACGAGGAGACCCAGTACTTC.

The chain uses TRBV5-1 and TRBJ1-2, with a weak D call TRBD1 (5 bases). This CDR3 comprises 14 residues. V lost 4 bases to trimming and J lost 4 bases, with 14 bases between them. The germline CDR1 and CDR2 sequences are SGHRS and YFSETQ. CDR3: CASSHGTDGYGYTF. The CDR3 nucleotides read TGCGCCAGCAGCCACGGGACGGACGGCTATGGCTACACCTTC.

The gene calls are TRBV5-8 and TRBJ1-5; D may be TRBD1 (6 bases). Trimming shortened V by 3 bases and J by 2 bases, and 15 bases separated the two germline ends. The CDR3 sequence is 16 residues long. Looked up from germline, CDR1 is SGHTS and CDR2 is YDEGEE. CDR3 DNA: TGTGCCAGCAGCTCTGGACAGCCTGGTGGCAATCAGCCCCAGCATTTT. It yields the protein CASSSGQPGGNQPQHF.

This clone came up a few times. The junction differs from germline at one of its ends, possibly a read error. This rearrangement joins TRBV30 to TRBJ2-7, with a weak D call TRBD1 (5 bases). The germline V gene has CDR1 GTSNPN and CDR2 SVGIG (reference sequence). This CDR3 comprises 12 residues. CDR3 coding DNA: TGTGCCTGGAGAACGGACACTCGCCATCCCCACTTC. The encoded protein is CAWRTDTRHPHF.

CDR3 region: CASSSRWETQYF. For the CDR3, the DNA is TGTGCCAGCAGTTCCCGGTGGGAGACCCAGTACTTC. The chain carries TRBV6-6 and TRBJ2-5; D is undetermined. CDR1 is MNHNY and CDR2 is SVGAGI in the germline V gene (reference sequence). The CDR3 sequence is 12 residues long. V was shortened by 4 bases and J by 5 bases, with 8 bases between the two germline ends.